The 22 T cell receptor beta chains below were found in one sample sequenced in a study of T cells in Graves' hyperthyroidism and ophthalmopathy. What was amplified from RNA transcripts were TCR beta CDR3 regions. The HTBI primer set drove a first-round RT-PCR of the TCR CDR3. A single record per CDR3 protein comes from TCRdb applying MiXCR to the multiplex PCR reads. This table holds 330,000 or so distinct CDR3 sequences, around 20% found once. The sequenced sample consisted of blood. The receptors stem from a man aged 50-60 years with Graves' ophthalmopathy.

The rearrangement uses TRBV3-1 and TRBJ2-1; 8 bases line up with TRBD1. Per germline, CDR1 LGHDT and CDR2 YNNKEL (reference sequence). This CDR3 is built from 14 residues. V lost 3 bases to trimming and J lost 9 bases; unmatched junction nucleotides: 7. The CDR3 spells CASSHSTGGGEQFF. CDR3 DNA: TGTGCCAGCAGCCATAGTACAGGGGGAGGTGAGCAGTTCTTC.

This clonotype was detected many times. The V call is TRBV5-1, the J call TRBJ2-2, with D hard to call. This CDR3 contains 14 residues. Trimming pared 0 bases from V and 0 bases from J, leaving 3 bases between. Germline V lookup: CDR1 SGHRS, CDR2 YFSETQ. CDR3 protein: CASSLGSNTGELFF. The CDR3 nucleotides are TGCGCCAGCAGCTTGGGGTCGAACACCGGGGAGCTGTTTTTT.

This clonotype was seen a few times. The CDR3 nucleotides read TGTGCCAGCAGCTTCCGACCGGACGGAATTAACTATGGCTACACCTTC. Protein: CASSFRPDGINYGYTF. The rearrangement uses TRBV12-3 or TRBV12-4 and TRBJ1-2; D call uncertain. CDR3 length: 16 residues. Trimming left V 6 bases short and J 1 base short, with 18 bases between.

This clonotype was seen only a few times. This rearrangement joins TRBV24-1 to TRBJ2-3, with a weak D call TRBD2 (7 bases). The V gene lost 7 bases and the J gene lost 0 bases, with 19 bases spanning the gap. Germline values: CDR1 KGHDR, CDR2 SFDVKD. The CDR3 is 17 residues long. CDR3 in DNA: TGTGCCACCAGACCCCGCGGGGGCTTTTTTAGCACAGATACGCAGTATTTT. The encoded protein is CATRPRGGFFSTDTQYF.

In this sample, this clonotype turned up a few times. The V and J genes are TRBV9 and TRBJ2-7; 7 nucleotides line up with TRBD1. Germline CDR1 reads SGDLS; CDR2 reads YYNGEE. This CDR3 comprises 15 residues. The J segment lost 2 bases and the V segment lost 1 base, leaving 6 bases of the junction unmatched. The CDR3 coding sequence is TGTGCCAGCAGCGTATCGGGACAGAGGACCTACGAGCAGTACTTC. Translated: CASSVSGQRTYEQYF.

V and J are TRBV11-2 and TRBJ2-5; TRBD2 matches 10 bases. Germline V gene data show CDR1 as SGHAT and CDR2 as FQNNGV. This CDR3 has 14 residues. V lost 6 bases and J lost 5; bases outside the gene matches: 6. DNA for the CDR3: TGTGCCAGCAGACCGGGACTAGCGAAGGAGACCCAGTACTTC. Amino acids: CASRPGLAKETQYF.

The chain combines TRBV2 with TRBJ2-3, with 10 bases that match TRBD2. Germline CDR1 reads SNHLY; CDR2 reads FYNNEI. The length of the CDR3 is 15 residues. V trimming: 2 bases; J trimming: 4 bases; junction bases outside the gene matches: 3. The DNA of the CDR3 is TGTGCCAGCAGTGAACTAGCGGGAGTGGCAGATACGCAGTATTTT. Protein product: CASSELAGVADTQYF. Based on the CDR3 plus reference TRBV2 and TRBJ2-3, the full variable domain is EPEVTQTPSHQVTQMGQEVILRCVPISNHLYFYWYRQILGQKVEFLVSFYNNEISEKSEIFDDQFSVERPDGSNFTLKIRSTKLEDSAMYFCASSELAGVADTQYFGPGTRLTVL.

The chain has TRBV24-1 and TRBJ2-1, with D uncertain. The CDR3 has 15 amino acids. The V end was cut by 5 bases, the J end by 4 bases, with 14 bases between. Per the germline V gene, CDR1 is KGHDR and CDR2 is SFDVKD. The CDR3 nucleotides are TGTGCCACCAGTGTGGGTGGTGTCGGATACAATGAGCAGTTCTTC. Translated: CATSVGGVGYNEQFF.

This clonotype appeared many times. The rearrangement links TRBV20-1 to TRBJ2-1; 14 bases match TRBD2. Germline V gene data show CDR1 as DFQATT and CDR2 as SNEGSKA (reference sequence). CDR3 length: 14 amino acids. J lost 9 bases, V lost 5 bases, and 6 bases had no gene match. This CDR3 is CSASGLAGGIEQFF. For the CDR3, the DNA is TGCAGTGCTTCCGGACTAGCGGGAGGTATTGAGCAGTTCTTC.

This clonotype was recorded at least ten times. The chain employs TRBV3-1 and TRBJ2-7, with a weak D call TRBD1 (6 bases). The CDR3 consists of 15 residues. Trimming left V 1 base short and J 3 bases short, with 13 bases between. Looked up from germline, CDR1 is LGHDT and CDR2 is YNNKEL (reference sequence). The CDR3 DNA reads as TGTGCCAGCAGCCAAGGGACAGCCCACCTCTACGAGCAGTACTTC. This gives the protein CASSQGTAHLYEQYF.

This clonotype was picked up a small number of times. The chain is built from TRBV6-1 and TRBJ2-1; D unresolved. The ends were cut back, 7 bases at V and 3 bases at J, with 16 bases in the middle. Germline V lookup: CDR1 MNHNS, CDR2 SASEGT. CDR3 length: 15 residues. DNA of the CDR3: TGTGCCAGCACCGAGGAAGGGCGGAGCTACAATGAGCAGTTCTTC. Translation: CASTEEGRSYNEQFF.

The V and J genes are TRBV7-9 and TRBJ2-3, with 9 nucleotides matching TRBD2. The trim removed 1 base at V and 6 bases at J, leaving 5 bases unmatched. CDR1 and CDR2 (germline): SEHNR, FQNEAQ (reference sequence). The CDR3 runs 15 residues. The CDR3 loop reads CASSLGGRARDTQYF. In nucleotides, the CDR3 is TGTGCCAGCAGCTTAGGCGGGAGGGCCAGGGATACGCAGTATTTT.

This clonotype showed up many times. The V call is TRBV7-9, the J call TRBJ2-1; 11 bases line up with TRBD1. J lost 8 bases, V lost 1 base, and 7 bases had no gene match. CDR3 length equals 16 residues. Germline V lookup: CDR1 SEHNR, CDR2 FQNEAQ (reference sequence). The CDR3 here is CASSLGGWTGGDEQFF. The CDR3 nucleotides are TGTGCCAGCAGCTTAGGTGGTTGGACAGGGGGCGATGAGCAGTTCTTC.

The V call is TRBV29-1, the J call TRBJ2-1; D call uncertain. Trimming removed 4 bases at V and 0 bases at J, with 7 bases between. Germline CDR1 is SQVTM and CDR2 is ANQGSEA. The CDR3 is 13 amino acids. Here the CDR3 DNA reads TGCAGCGTTGCCGCTAGCTCCTACAATGAGCAGTTCTTC. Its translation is CSVAASSYNEQFF.

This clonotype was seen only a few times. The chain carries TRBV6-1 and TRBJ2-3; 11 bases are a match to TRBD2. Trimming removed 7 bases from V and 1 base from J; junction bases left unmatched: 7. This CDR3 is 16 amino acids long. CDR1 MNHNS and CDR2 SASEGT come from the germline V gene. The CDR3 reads CASTSRLAGRTDTQYF. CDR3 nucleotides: TGTGCCAGCACCTCCCGACTAGCGGGGCGCACAGATACGCAGTATTTT.

The CDR3 nucleotides are TGTGCCAGCAGCCGCACTACAGGGGACGGGGCCAACGTCCTGACTTTC. As protein: CASSRTTGDGANVLTF. The chain links TRBV4-2 to TRBJ2-6; 7 bases agree with TRBD1. CDR3 length: 16 residues. Germline V gene lookup returns CDR1 LGHNA and CDR2 YNFKEQ. V was clipped by 4 bases and J by 4 bases; unmatched bases: 7.

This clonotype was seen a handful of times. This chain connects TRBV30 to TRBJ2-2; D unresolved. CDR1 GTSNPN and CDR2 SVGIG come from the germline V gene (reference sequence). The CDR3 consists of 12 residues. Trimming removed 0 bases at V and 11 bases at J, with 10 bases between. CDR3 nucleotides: TGTGCCTGGAGTGTCTCCACAAACGAGCTGTTTTTT. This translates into CAWSVSTNELFF.

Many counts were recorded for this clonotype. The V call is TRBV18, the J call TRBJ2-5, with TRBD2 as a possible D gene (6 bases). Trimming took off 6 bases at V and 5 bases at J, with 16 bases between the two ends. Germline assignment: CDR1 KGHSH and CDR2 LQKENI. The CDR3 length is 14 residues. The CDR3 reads CASSPVPGAETQYF. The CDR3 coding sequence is TGTGCCAGCTCCCCGGTGCCGGGAGCGGAGACCCAGTACTTC. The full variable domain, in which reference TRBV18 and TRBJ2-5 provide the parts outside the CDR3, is NAGVMQNPRHLVRRRGQEARLRCSPMKGHSHVYWYRQLPEEGLKFMVYLQKENIIDESGMPKERFSAEFPKEGPSILRIQQVVRGDSAAYFCASSPVPGAETQYFGPGTRLLVL.

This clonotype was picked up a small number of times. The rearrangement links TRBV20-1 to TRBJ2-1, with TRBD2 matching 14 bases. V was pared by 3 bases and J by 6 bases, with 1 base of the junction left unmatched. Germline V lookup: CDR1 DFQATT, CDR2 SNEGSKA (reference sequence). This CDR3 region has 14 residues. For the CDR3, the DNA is TGCAGTGCTAGGGGACTAGCGGGAGTCAATGAGCAGTTCTTC. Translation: CSARGLAGVNEQFF.

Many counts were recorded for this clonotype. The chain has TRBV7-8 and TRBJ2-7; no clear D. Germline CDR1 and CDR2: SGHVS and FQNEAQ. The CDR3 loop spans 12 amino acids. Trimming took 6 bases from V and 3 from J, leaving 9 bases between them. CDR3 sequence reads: CASRSTGYEQYF. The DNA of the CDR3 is TGTGCCAGCAGATCGACGGGCTACGAGCAGTACTTC.

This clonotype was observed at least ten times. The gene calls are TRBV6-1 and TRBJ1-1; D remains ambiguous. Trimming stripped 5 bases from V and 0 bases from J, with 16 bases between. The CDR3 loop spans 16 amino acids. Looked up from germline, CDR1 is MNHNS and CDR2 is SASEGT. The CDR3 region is CASSYKTSGLNTEAFF. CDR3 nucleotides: TGTGCCAGCAGTTACAAGACCTCGGGATTGAACACTGAAGCTTTCTTT.

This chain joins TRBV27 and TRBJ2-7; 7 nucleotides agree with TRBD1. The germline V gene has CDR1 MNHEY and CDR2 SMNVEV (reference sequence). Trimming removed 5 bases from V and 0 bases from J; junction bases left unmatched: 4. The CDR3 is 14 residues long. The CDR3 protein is CASSPDRSSYEQYF. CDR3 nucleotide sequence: TGTGCCAGCAGTCCGGACAGGAGCTCCTACGAGCAGTACTTC.